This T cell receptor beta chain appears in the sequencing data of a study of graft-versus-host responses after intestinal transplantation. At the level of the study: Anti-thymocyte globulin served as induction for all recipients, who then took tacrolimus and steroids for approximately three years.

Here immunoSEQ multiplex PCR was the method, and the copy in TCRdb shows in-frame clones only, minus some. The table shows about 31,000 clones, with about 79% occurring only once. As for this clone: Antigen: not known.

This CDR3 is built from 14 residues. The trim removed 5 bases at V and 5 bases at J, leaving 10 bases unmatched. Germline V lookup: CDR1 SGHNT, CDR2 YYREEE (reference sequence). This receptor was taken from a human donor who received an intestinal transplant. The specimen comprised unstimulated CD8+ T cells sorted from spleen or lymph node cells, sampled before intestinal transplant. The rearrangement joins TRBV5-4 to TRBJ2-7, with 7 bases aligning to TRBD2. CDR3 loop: CASRAGDSSNEQYF. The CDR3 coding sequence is TGTGCCAGCAGGGCGGGAGACAGTTCCAACGAGCAGTACTTC.